Listed here are 4 T cell receptor beta chains from one sample, sequenced in a study of OX40 agonist ivuxolimab in advanced cancers. Generated by immunoSEQ multiplex PCR, the TCRdb table keeps only in-frame clones and is missing some. The sample lists about 70,000 clones, around nine tenths seen once, with 4.8% in the top ten. Sequencing was performed on CD4+ or CD8+ T cells sorted from blood, taken in a trial of the OX40 agonist ivuxolimab. These receptors all stem from an adult with an advanced solid tumor such as melanoma, head and neck, liver or kidney cancer.

The rearrangement links TRBV5-4 to TRBJ2-4; TRBD1 matches at 9 bases. Germline V gene data show CDR1 as SGHNT and CDR2 as YYREEE (reference sequence). V lost 3 bases to trimming and J lost 4 bases; unmatched junction nucleotides: 8. The CDR3 consists of 16 residues. CDR3 protein: CASSSSLTGGKNIQYF. In DNA, the CDR3 is TGTGCCAGCAGCTCCTCCCTGACAGGGGGAAAAAACATTCAGTACTTC. Filled out from reference TRBV5-4 and TRBJ2-4, the complete variable domain reads ETGVTQSPTHLIKTRGQQVTLRCSSQSGHNTVSWYQQALGQGPQFIFQYYREEENGRGNFPPRFSGLQFPNYSSELNVNALELDDSALYLCASSSSLTGGKNIQYFGAGTRLSVL.

The chain uses TRBV7-2 and TRBJ1-5, with D possibly being TRBD1 (6 bases). The ends were cut back, 4 bases at V and 2 bases at J, with 15 bases in the middle. Per germline, CDR1 SGHTA and CDR2 FQGNSA. The CDR3 spans 16 residues. CDR3 region: CASSSIGGPGNQPQHF. The CDR3 coding sequence is TGTGCCAGCAGCTCGATTGGGGGGCCGGGCAATCAGCCCCAGCATTTT.

This rearrangement joins TRBV11-2 to TRBJ1-2; maybe TRBD1 (5 bases). Germline V lookup: CDR1 SGHAT, CDR2 FQNNGV. The V end was cut by 0 bases, the J end by 7 bases, with 15 bases between. The CDR3 consists of 15 residues. CDR3 DNA: TGTGCCAGCAGCTTAGAAAGGACAAGGGGTTCTGGCTACACCTTC. Protein sequence: CASSLERTRGSGYTF.

The chain couples TRBV30 to TRBJ1-3; 9 bases are shared with TRBD1. CDR1 is GTSNPN and CDR2 is SVGIG in the germline V gene (reference sequence). Trimming cost V 0 bases and J 5 bases; bases outside gene matches: 5. This CDR3 has 15 amino acids. The CDR3 DNA follows: TGTGCCTGGAGTGTAATCGGGACAGGGAGAAACACCATATATTTT. It translates to CAWSVIGTGRNTIYF. The entire variable domain, with the rest obtained from reference TRBV30 and TRBJ1-3, is as follows: SQTIHQWPATLVQPVGSPLSLECTVEGTSNPNLYWYRQAAGRGLQLLFYSVGIGQISSEVPQNLSASRPQDRQFILSSKKLLLSDSGFYLCAWSVIGTGRNTIYFGEGSWLTVV.